These T cell receptor beta chains were read from a single sample in a study of breast tumors, draining lymph nodes, adjacent tissues. In TCRdb, the multiplex PCR reads were re-called with MiXCR into one record per CDR3 protein. The sample carries about 140,000 distinct CDR3 sequences, 30% to 35% recorded once. Sequences were obtained from axillary lymph node tissue. Every receptor here comes from a female donor with breast cancer. Some clones in this sample may be carry-over from other donors' samples. CDR3s include the opening cysteine and the closing phenylalanine or tryptophan.

J,V,length,CDR3
TRBJ2-3,TRBV2,14,CASGLAGAYNEQYF
TRBJ2-6,TRBV3-1,17,CASSLRRVDSGANVLTF
TRBJ2-3,TRBV11-3,17,CASSAGGLAGNTDTQYF
TRBJ1-1,TRBV5-6,16,CASSLPPDRANTEAFF
TRBJ1-6,TRBV4-1,13,CASGWDAESPLHF
TRBJ1-6,TRBV3-1,12,CASSQEGSPLHF
TRBJ2-5,TRBV11-1,14,CASSRSAGAETRYF
TRBJ2-3,TRBV7-8,16,CASSLAAVTGAGVWYF
TRBJ2-5,TRBV28,14,CASSSGTAPVTQYF
TRBJ2-2,TRBV20-1,13,CSAAGGNTGELFF
TRBJ2-3,TRBV10-3,16,CAIKSSGRGNTDTQYF
TRBJ2-5,TRBV18,13,CASSSGLEETQYF
TRBJ1-2,TRBV28,15,CASSLGFGMNYGYTF
TRBJ1-5,TRBV4-2,15,CASSEGGVSNQPQHF
TRBJ2-2,TRBV6-2/TRBV6-3,15,CASSYAGQNTGELFF
TRBJ1-2,TRBV6-6,15,CASRPAGTENYGYTF
TRBJ2-1,TRBV3-1,15,CASSQVAPVHNEQFF
TRBJ2-4,TRBV7-2,12,CASSQTGNIQYF